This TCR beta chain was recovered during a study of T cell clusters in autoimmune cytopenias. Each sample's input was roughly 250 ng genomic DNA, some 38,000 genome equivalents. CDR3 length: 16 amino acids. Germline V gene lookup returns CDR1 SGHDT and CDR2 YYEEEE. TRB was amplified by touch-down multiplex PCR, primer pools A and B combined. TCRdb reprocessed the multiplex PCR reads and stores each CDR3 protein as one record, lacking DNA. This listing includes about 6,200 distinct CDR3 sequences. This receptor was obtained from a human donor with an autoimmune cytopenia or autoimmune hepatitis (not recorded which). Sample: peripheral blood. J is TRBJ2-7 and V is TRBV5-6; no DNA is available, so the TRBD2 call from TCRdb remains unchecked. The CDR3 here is CASSLRTSAARYEQYF.